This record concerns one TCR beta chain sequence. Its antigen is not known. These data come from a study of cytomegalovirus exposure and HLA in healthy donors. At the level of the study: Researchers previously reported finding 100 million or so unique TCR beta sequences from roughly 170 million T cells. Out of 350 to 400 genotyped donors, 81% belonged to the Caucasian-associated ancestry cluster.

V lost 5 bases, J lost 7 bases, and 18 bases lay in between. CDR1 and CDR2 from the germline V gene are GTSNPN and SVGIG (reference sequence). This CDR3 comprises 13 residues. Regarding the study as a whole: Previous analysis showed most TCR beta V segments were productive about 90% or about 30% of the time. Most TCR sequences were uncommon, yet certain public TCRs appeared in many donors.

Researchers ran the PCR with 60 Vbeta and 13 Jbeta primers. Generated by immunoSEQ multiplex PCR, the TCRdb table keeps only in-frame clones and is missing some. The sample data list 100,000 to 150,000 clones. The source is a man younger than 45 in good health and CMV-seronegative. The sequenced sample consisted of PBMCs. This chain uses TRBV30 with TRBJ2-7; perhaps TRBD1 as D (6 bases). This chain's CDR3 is CAWARGAAREQYF. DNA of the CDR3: TGTGCCTGGGCCAGGGGAGCGGCGAGAGAGCAGTACTTC.